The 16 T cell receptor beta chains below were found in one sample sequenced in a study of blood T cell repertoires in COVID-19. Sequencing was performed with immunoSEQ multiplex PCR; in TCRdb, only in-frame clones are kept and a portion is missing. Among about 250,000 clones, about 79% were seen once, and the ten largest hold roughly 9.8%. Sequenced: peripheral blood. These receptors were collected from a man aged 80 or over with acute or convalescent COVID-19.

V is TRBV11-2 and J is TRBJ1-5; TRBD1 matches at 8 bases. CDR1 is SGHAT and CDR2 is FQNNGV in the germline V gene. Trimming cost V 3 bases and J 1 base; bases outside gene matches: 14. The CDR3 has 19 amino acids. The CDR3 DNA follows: TGTGCCAGCAGCTTGGGTGCCCGGGACAGGTGGGTAAGCAATCAGCCCCAGCATTTT. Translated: CASSLGARDRWVSNQPQHF.

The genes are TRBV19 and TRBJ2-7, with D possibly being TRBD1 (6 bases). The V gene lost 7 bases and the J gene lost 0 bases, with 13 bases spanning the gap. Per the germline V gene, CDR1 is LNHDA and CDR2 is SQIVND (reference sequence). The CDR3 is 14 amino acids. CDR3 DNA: TGTGCCAGTACGAGGACAGTAAGCTCCTACGAGCAGTACTTC. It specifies CASTRTVSSYEQYF.

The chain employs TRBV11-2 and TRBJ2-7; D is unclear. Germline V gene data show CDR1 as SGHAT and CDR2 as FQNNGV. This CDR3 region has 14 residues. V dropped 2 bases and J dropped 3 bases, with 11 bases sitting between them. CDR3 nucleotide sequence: TGTGCCAGCAGCTTATACCCGAACGGCTACGAGCAGTACTTC. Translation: CASSLYPNGYEQYF.

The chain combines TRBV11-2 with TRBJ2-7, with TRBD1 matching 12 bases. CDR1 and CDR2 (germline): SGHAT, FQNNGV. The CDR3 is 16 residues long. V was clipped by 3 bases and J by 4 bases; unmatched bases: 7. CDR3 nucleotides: TGTGCCAGCAGCTTCATTCAGGGACAGGGGGCATACGAGCAGTACTTC. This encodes CASSFIQGQGAYEQYF.

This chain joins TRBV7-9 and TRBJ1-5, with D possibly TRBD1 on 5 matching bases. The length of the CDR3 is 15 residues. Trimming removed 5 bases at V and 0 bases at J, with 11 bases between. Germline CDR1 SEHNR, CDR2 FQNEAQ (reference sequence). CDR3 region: CASSQRGDSNQPQHF. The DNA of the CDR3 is TGTGCCAGCAGCCAACGGGGGGATAGCAATCAGCCCCAGCATTTT.

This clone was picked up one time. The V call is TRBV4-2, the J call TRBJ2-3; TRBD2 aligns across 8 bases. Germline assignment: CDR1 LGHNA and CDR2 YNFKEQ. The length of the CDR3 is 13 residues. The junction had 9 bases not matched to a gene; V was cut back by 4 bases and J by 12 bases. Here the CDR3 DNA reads TGTGCCAGCAGCCGAACTAAGCGGGAGATTCAGTATTTT. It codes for CASSRTKREIQYF.

CDR3: CATSLGTGAAFF. The CDR3, as DNA: TGTGCCACCAGTCTCGGGACAGGGGCAGCTTTCTTT. V gene TRBV24-1 combines with J gene TRBJ1-1, with 10 bases matching TRBD1. Losses at the gene ends were 6 bases for V and 10 bases for J; bases not matched to a gene: 4. This CDR3 has 12 residues. Germline assignment: CDR1 KGHDR and CDR2 SFDVKD.

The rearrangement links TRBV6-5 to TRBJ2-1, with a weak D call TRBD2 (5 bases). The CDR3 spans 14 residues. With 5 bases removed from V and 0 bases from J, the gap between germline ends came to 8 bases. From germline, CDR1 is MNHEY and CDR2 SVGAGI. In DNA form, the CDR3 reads TGTGCCAGCAGTCTAGGGAGCTCCTACAATGAGCAGTTCTTC. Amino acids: CASSLGSSYNEQFF.

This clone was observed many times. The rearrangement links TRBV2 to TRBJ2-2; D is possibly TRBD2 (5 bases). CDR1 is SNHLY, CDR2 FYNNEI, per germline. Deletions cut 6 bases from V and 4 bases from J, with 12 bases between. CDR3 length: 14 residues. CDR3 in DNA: TGTGCCAGCAGATACGGTGGAGGCACCGGGGAGCTGTTTTTT. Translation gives CASRYGGGTGELFF.

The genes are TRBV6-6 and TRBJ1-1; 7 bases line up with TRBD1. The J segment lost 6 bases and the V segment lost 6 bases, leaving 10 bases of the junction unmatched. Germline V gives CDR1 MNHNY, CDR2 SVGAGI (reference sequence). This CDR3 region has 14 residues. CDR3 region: CASSFGVGQPEAFF. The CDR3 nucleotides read TGTGCCAGCAGCTTCGGGGTGGGACAGCCTGAAGCTTTCTTT.

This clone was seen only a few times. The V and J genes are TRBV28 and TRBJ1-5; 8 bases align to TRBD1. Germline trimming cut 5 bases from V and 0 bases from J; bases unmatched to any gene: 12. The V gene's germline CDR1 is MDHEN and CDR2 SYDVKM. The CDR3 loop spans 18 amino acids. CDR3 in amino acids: CASSPGTGVSYSNQPQHF. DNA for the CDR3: TGTGCCAGCAGTCCCGGGACAGGCGTATCTTATAGCAATCAGCCCCAGCATTTT.

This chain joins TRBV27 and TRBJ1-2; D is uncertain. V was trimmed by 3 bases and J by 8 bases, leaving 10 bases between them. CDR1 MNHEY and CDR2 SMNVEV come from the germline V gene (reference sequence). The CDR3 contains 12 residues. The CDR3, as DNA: TGTGCCAGCAGTTTCTTGGGAGGGGGCTACACCTTC. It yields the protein CASSFLGGGYTF.

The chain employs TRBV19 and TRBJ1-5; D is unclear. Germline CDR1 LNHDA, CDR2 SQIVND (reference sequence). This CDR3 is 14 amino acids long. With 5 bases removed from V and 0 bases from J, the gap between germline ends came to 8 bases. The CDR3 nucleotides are TGTGCCAGTAGTTTCACTTATAGCAATCAGCCCCAGCATTTT. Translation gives CASSFTYSNQPQHF.

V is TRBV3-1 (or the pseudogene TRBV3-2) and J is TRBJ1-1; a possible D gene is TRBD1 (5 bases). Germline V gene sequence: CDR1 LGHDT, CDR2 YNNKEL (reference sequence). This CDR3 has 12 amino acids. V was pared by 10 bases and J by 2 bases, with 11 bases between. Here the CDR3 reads CATYGGNTEAFF. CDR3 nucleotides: TGTGCCACCTACGGGGGAAACACTGAAGCTTTCTTT.

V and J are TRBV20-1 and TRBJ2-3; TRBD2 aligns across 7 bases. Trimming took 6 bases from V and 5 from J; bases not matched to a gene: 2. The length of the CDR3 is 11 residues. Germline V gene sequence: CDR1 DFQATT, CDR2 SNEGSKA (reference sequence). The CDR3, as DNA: TGCAGTGCCCCGGGGGGAGATACGCAGTATTTT. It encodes CSAPGGDTQYF.

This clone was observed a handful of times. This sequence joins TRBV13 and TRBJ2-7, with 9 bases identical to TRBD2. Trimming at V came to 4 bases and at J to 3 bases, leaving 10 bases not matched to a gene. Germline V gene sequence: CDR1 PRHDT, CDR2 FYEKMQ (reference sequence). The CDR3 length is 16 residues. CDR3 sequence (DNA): TGTGCCAGCAGCTCCCGAAGGGTAGCGGGAGACTACGAGCAGTACTTC. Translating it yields CASSSRRVAGDYEQYF.